This T cell receptor beta chain was recorded in a study of cytomegalovirus exposure and HLA in healthy donors. Generated by immunoSEQ multiplex PCR, the TCRdb table keeps only in-frame clones and is missing some. Here the sample spans some 41,000 clones, roughly 93% being singletons. The sequenced sample consisted of PBMCs. The sequence was obtained from a young woman in good health and CMV-seronegative.

CDR3 sequence: CASSEGRAEKLFF. The CDR3 region has the DNA TGTGCCAGCAGTGAAGGTAGAGCAGAAAAACTGTTTTTT. The rearrangement links TRBV6-1 to TRBJ1-4, with unresolved D. Germline CDR1 is MNHNS and CDR2 is SASEGT. Trimming stripped 1 base from V and 8 bases from J, with 8 bases between. The length of the CDR3 is 13 residues.